This T cell receptor beta chain was sequenced during a study of blood T cell repertoires in COVID-19 (TCRdb year 2020). Notes on the research overall: Collaborator samples came from the United States, Italy and Spain and covered acute and convalescent phases of COVID-19. The samples were drawn from two sources: the first 160 participants of the ongoing ImmuneRACE study, and 1,000 to 1,500 subjects contributed by 6 global collaborators. Where HLA class I and class II types were available, the types were taken from metadata supplied by the sample provider, not from assay-based typing. The dataset comprised deeply sampled blood TCRbeta repertoires from subjects exposed to, actively infected with, or recovered from COVID-19. A freely available public database, intended as a resource for researchers studying the immune response to SARS-CoV-2, is where the repertoires were released. Nearly every sample came with metadata listing a de-identified subject ID, COVID-19 status, age in years and sex. The material from the prospective study consisted of cDNA or gDNA derived from T cells, B-cell-depleted T cells, or PBMCs. General study outcomes and caveats: How much clinical and demographic metadata was included differed by source and by participant, and the metadata was provided uncurated.

To note about this clone: Which antigen it targets is not known. There are no base qualities to consult, and no much larger clone falls within one base.

TCRbeta CDR3 regions were amplified from genomic DNA by means of the immunoSEQ Assay, a bias-controlled multiplex PCR. Processing in the source paper ran as follows. Within the assay, amplification of reference gene primers was used to estimate how many nucleated cells each sample contained. Sequence reads were collapsed and filtered to measure the absolute abundance of every unique TCRbeta CDR3 rearrangement. Productive Simpson clonality was computed per sample as the square root of Simpson's diversity index over productive rearrangements. TCRdb took this table from immuneACCESS and kept in-frame rearrangements with V and J called. Such tables lack part of the clones; where checked against another copy, unresolved V genes explain under half of the gap, and the rest is unexplained. V, J and clone size reflect that table, while D and trimming were determined from the DNA. This sample lists around 78,000 clones; just over 85% were detected once. The top ten clonotypes cover roughly 30% of the sample.

The collaborating institutions used their own protocols to collect whole blood in K2EDTA tubes. For TCRbeta analysis, collaborators shipped samples as frozen whole blood, isolated PBMCs, or DNA extracted from either of those sample types. There are 13 amino acids in the CDR3, from cysteine to phenylalanine inclusive. Solely the CDR3 DNA is kept, with 39 bases framed from the first base. V is clipped by 0 bases and J by 7 bases, and the sequence between their germline boundaries is 7 bases long. As encoded in the germline V gene (reference sequence), CDR1 is LNHDA while CDR2 is SQIVND. The receptor's source is a man aged 45-60 years with active or convalescent COVID-19. The sequence joins TRBV19 to TRBJ1-5, with the identity of the D gene unclear. Input material: peripheral blood. The DNA is TGTGCCAGTAGTATAGAGTGGCAGCAGCCCCAGCATTTT. The encoded protein is CASSIEWQQPQHF.